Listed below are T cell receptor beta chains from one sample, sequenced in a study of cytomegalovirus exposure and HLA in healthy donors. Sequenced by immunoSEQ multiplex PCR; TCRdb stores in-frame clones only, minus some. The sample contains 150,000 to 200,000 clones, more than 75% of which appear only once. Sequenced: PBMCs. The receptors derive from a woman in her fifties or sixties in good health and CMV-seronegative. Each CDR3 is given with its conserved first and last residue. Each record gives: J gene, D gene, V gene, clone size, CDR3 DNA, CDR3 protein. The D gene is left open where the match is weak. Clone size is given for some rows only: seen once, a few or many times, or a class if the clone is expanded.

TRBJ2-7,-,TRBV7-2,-,TGTGCCAGCAGCTTATACGGGGGTACCTACGAGCAGTACTTC,CASSLYGGTYEQYF
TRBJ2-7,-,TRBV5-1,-,TGCGCCAGCAGCCCCTCCCCAGGGGCCTCTTCCTACGAGCAGTACTTC,CASSPSPGASSYEQYF
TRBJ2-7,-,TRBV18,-,TGTGCCAGCTCGGGAGGGGGATGGGGATCCTACGAGCAGTACTTC,CASSGGGWGSYEQYF
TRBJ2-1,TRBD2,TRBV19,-,TGTGCCAGTAGTCTGAGGCGGACTAGCGGGATGGGAGGTGAGCAGTTCTTC,CASSLRRTSGMGGEQFF
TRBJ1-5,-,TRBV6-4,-,TGTGCCAGCAAAGCCTCGGTCAGGGGCGTCTTTCAGCCCCAGCATTTT,CASKASVRGVFQPQHF
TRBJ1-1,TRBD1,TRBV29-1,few,TGCAGCGTCGCGGCGGGACAGGGGGAAGTGAACACTGAAGCTTTCTTT,CSVAAGQGEVNTEAFF
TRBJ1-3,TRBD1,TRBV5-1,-,TGCGCCAGCAGCTCCTACAGGGGCGGTGGAAACACCATATATTTT,CASSSYRGGGNTIYF
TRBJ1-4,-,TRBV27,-,TGTGCCAGCAGTTTAAGTACTGGAGCTAATGAAAAACTGTTTTTT,CASSLSTGANEKLFF
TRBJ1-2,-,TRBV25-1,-,TGTGCCAGCAGTGAATGGGGGGTGAACTATGGCTACACCTTC,CASSEWGVNYGYTF
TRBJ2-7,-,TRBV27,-,TGTGCCAGCAGTTTGTCCGGGGGAGGTAACGAGCAGTACTTC,CASSLSGGGNEQYF
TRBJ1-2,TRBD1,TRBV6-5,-,TGTGCCACCCAGGGGGGCGGCTATGGCTACACCTTC,CATQGGGYGYTF
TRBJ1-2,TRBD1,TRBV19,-,TGTGCCAGTAGTACAGGACAGGGAACAATTGGCTACACCTTC,CASSTGQGTIGYTF
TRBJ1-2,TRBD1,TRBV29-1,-,TGCAGCGTGGGTGGACAGGTCAACTATGGCTACACCTTC,CSVGGQVNYGYTF
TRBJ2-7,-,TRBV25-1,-,TGTGCCAGCAGTGAGGCGGCAGGGGATCTGCGGGAGCAGTACTTC,CASSEAAGDLREQYF
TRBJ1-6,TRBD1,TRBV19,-,TGTGCCAGTAGCCCCATTCAGGGACAGGGAAACCCTTCACCCCTCCACTTT,CASSPIQGQGNPSPLHF
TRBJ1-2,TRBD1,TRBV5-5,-,TGTGCCAGCAGCTGGGGACAGGGAAGGGACTATGGCTACACCTTC,CASSWGQGRDYGYTF
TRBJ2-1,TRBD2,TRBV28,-,TGTGCCAGCAGTTTCACCCGGCGGGGGTATGGTGAGCAGTTCTTC,CASSFTRRGYGEQFF
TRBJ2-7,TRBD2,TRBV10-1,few,TGCGCCAGCAGTGAGTCATGTAGGAGCGGGAGGCCCTTCAGGAGCTCCTACGAGCAGTACTTC,CASSESCRSGRPFRSSYEQYF
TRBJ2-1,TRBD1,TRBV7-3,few,TGTGCCAGCGGACCGACAGGGAGTCCCTACAATGAGCAGTTCTTC,CASGPTGSPYNEQFF
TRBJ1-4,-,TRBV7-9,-,TGTGCCAGCAGCCTACGGCGAGGAGTGGATAATGAAAAACTGTTTTTT,CASSLRRGVDNEKLFF
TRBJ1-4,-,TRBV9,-,TGTGCCAGCAGCGTAGATGGGGGAGGCCCAGAAAAACTGTTTTTT,CASSVDGGGPEKLFF
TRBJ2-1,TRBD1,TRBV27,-,TGTGCCAGCAGTCCCCGGGACAGGGACTACAATGAGCAGTTCTTC,CASSPRDRDYNEQFF
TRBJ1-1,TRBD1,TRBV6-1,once,TGTGCCAGCAGTGTTAGGACAGGGGGCTTCACTGAAGCTTTCTTT,CASSVRTGGFTEAFF
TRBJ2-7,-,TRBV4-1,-,TGCGCCAGCAGCCGAACCCTAAGCGAGAGCTCCTACGAGCAGTACTTC,CASSRTLSESSYEQYF
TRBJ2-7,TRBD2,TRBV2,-,TGTGCCAGCACCCTTAGCGGGAGGGGGGCCTACGAGCAGTACTTC,CASTLSGRGAYEQYF
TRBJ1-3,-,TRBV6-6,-,TGTGCCAGCAGACCAAGTGGACCCGGGACTGGAAACACCATATATTTT,CASRPSGPGTGNTIYF
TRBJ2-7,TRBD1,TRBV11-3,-,TGTGCCAGCAGCTTAGCAACAGGGGGCCCGTACGAGCAGTACTTC,CASSLATGGPYEQYF
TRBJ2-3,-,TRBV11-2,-,TGTGCCAGCAGCTTATACACAGATACGCAGTATTTT,CASSLYTDTQYF
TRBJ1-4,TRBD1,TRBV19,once,TGTGCCAGTAGTACTATACAGGGGGGACCTCTTGCTAATGAAAAACTGTTTTTT,CASSTIQGGPLANEKLFF
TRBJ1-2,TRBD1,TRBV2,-,TGTGCCAGCAGTGGGACAGGGGGCGTGAATGGCTACACCTTC,CASSGTGGVNGYTF
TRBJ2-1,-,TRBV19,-,TGTGCCAGCCGGAGTAACGCCTACAATGAGCAGTTCTTC,CASRSNAYNEQFF
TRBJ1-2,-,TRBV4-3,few,TGCGCCAGCAGCCAAGCCGGGAACTATGGCTACACCTTC,CASSQAGNYGYTF